A single sample is the source of the 25 T cell receptor beta chains below, sequenced in a study of shared clonotypes between healthy human individuals. The assay was immunoSEQ multiplex PCR, and TCRdb's table has in-frame clones only and misses some. The profile shows approximately 2,300,000 clones, 80% to 95% of them singletons. Sequenced material: naive CD4+ T cells from PBMCs. Subset in this sample: CD45RA+ positively selected. These receptors all come from a man between 18 and 29 years old in good health. Some clones in this sample may be carry-over from other donors' samples.

The CDR3 DNA sequence: TGTGCCAGCAGCGTTGGACAGCCTAACACTGGAAACACCATATATTTT. As protein: CASSVGQPNTGNTIYF. V gene TRBV11-2 combines with J gene TRBJ1-3; D is perhaps TRBD1 (6 bases). The germline CDR1 and CDR2 sequences are SGHAT and FQNNGV. The CDR3 covers 16 residues. Deletions cut 5 bases from V and 2 bases from J, with 16 bases between.

The chain uses TRBV15 and TRBJ2-1, with unresolved D. There are 12 residues in the CDR3. The V and J ends lost 3 bases and 7 bases respectively, with 7 bases between them. The germline CDR1 and CDR2 sequences are LNHNV and YYDKDF (reference sequence). The CDR3 is CATSRGLNEQFF. For the CDR3, the DNA is TGTGCCACCAGCAGGGGATTGAATGAGCAGTTCTTC.

This clone came up once. The chain employs TRBV5-1 and TRBJ2-1, with 7 bases fitting TRBD1. The CDR3 consists of 17 residues. Losses at the gene ends were 4 bases for V and 1 base for J; bases not matched to a gene: 11. CDR1 is SGHRS, CDR2 YFSETQ, per germline. The CDR3 here is CASSRRSGGRSYNEQFF. The CDR3 bases are TGCGCCAGCAGCCGCAGGTCAGGGGGAAGATCCTACAATGAGCAGTTCTTC. Combining the CDR3 with reference TRBV5-1 and TRBJ2-1 gives the whole variable domain KAGVTQTPRYLIKTRGQQVTLSCSPISGHRSVSWYQQTPGQGLQFLFEYFSETQRNKGNFPGRFSGRQFSNSRSEMNVSTLELGDSALYLCASSRRSGGRSYNEQFFGPGTRLTVL.

This sequence joins TRBV6-1 and TRBJ2-1; 7 nucleotides align to TRBD1. Germline CDR1 and CDR2: MNHNS and SASEGT. This CDR3 spans 13 amino acids. Trimming took 3 bases from V and 7 from J; bases not matched to a gene: 3. The chain's CDR3 is CASSEAGGNEQFF. CDR3 coding DNA: TGTGCCAGCAGTGAGGCAGGGGGAAATGAGCAGTTCTTC.

The rearrangement links TRBV27 to TRBJ2-3; 7 bases are shared with TRBD1. Germline CDR1 and CDR2: MNHEY and SMNVEV (reference sequence). The V gene end was trimmed by 4 bases and the J gene end by 1 base; junction bases not matched to a gene: 8. This CDR3 spans 16 amino acids. Written as DNA, the CDR3 is TGTGCCAGCAGTTCGGAAAGGGACAGAGGCACAGATACGCAGTATTTT. Protein: CASSSERDRGTDTQYF.

The chain is built from TRBV27 and TRBJ2-5; D may match TRBD1 or TRBD2 (6 bases each). V was shortened by 0 bases and J by 8 bases, with 19 bases between the two germline ends. CDR3 length equals 16 residues. Looked up from germline, CDR1 is MNHEY and CDR2 is SMNVEV (reference sequence). CDR3 sequence (DNA): TGTGCCAGCAGTTTATCGAAGTCAGGAGGGGGGTTTACCCAGTACTTC. Protein sequence: CASSLSKSGGGFTQYF.

The chain joins TRBV28 to TRBJ2-1; 7 nucleotides agree with TRBD2. Looked up from germline, CDR1 is MDHEN and CDR2 is SYDVKM. After removal of 2 bases from V and 7 bases from J, the junction contained 17 bases not matched to a gene. The CDR3 is 18 amino acids. The CDR3 sequence is CASSLPRLGVLGGNEQFF. CDR3 nucleotide sequence: TGTGCCAGCAGTTTACCCCGCTTGGGGGTCCTGGGGGGGAATGAGCAGTTCTTC.

DNA for the CDR3: TGTGCCAGCAGTTTATGGCCTAGGCTGCGGAATGAGCAGTTCTTC. Residues: CASSLWPRLRNEQFF. J is TRBJ2-1 and V is TRBV28, with no clear D. The CDR3 runs 15 residues. Germline assignment: CDR1 MDHEN and CDR2 SYDVKM. Trimming took 0 bases from V and 7 from J, leaving 13 bases between them.

The table lists this clone with a few counts. The identical CDR3 is also encoded by other nucleotide sequences in the sample. The CDR3 DNA is TGTGCCAGCAGCTCTCGTGAGAACACTGAAGCTTTCTTT. Protein: CASSSRENTEAFF. V gene TRBV28 combines with J gene TRBJ1-1; D ambiguous. Germline lookup yields CDR1 MDHEN and CDR2 SYDVKM. The CDR3 covers 13 residues. V lost 6 bases to trimming and J lost 1 base, with 9 bases between them.

The chain links TRBV5-4 to TRBJ1-1, with unresolved D. This CDR3 is 16 amino acids long. V was pared by 4 bases and J by 0 bases, with 16 bases between. Per the germline V gene, CDR1 is SGHNT and CDR2 is YYREEE (reference sequence). Here the CDR3 DNA reads TGTGCCAGCAGCCCCACTGGCGCTATAATGAACACTGAAGCTTTCTTT. It translates to CASSPTGAIMNTEAFF.

The rearrangement uses TRBV5-1 and TRBJ1-1; the D is unclear. This CDR3 contains 13 residues. The V end lost 4 bases, the J end lost 8 bases, and 15 bases lay between the germline ends. The germline V gene has CDR1 SGHRS and CDR2 YFSETQ. CDR3 DNA sequence: TGCGCCAGCAGCCTCCTGGGTTCAACAGAAGCTTTCTTT. Translating gives CASSLLGSTEAFF.

The gene calls are TRBV9 and TRBJ2-3, with D possibly matching TRBD1 (6 bases). Between the trimmed V and J ends, which lost 4 bases and 5 bases, there was a span of 20 bases. Germline loops: CDR1 SGDLS, CDR2 YYNGEE. This CDR3 comprises 16 residues. The CDR3 bases are TGTGCCAGCAGCCCACCACAGGGCCGGGTACAAGATACGCAGTATTTT. This translates into CASSPPQGRVQDTQYF.

The rearrangement joins TRBV30 to TRBJ2-1; the D is unclear. V shed 1 base and J shed 7 bases, with 5 bases lying between them. Per the germline V gene, CDR1 is GTSNPN and CDR2 is SVGIG (reference sequence). The CDR3 runs 11 residues. The CDR3: CAWSDGNEQFF. The CDR3, as DNA: TGTGCCTGGAGTGATGGGAATGAGCAGTTCTTC.

V gene TRBV1 combines with J gene TRBJ1-1. TRBV1 is a pseudogene. The CDR3 extends over 11 amino acids. The CDR3 DNA reads as TGCACCAGCAGCCGAGGGAGTTCGGCTTTCTTT. Translating it yields CTSSRGSSAFF.

The chain is built from TRBV28 and TRBJ2-5; D is perhaps TRBD1 or TRBD2 (5 bases each). The CDR3 covers 15 residues. Germline V gives CDR1 MDHEN, CDR2 SYDVKM. Trimming shortened V by 6 bases and J by 4 bases, and 18 bases separated the two germline ends. The CDR3 loop is CASRAPGTGTETQYF. CDR3 in DNA: TGTGCCAGCAGAGCCCCCGGGACGGGGACAGAGACCCAGTACTTC.

The CDR3 DNA sequence: TGTGCCAGCTCACCAGGGGTCCTACTCAGTGAGCAGTTCTTC. Protein sequence: CASSPGVLLSEQFF. V gene TRBV18 combines with J gene TRBJ2-1; D is ambiguous. This CDR3 comprises 14 residues. CDR1 and CDR2 (germline): KGHSH, LQKENI. The ends were cut back, 2 bases at V and 9 bases at J, with 14 bases in the middle. The variable domain in full, with the rest retrieved from reference TRBV18 and TRBJ2-1, is NAGVMQNPRHLVRRRGQEARLRCSPMKGHSHVYWYRQLPEEGLKFMVYLQKENIIDESGMPKERFSAEFPKEGPSILRIQQVVRGDSAAYFCASSPGVLLSEQFFGPGTRLTVL.

V gene TRBV2 combines with J gene TRBJ1-3, with 7 bases fitting TRBD1. This CDR3 contains 16 residues. V shed 8 bases, J shed 2 bases, and the junction held 12 bases outside the gene matches. CDR1 SNHLY and CDR2 FYNNEI come from the germline V gene. For the CDR3, the DNA is TGTGCCAGCTCGAATCAACAGGGGCTAGCTGGAAACACCATATATTTT. Translation gives CASSNQQGLAGNTIYF.

The chain joins TRBV6-1 to TRBJ2-7, with D tentatively TRBD1 or TRBD2 (5 bases each). Per the germline V gene, CDR1 is MNHNS and CDR2 is SASEGT. This CDR3 is 14 amino acids long. The V and J ends lost 6 bases and 0 bases respectively, with 12 bases between them. CDR3 loop: CASSPGTVSYEQYF. DNA for the CDR3: TGTGCCAGCAGCCCAGGGACCGTCTCCTACGAGCAGTACTTC.

The V and J genes are TRBV7-2 and TRBJ2-7; D possibly corresponds to TRBD1 (5 bases). The V end was cut by 3 bases, the J end by 6 bases, with 9 bases between. The CDR3 is made up of 12 amino acids. From germline, CDR1 is SGHTA and CDR2 FQGNSA. CDR3 amino acids: CASSFRQSEQYF. The DNA for the CDR3 is TGTGCCAGCAGCTTTCGACAGTCCGAGCAGTACTTC.

Points on this clone: The same CDR3 is also encoded by other DNA sequences in this sample. This chain uses TRBV9 with TRBJ2-2; the D is unclear. The ends were cut back, 1 base at V and 1 base at J, with 8 bases in the middle. In germline, CDR1 is SGDLS, CDR2 YYNGEE. The CDR3 is made up of 15 amino acids. Here the CDR3 DNA reads TGTGCCAGCAGCGTATCGTCGGGGAACACCGGGGAGCTGTTTTTT. It specifies CASSVSSGNTGELFF.

Comments on this clone: Within the sample, other DNA sequences also encode this same CDR3. This sequence joins TRBV11-2 and TRBJ2-3; no clear D gene. Deletions cut 3 bases from V and 5 bases from J, with 3 bases between. Germline V gene lookup returns CDR1 SGHAT and CDR2 FQNNGV. The CDR3 contains 11 residues. This CDR3 reads CASSLGDTQYF. For the CDR3, the DNA is TGTGCCAGCAGCTTGGGAGATACGCAGTATTTT.

The chain recombines TRBV19 with TRBJ2-7, with D possibly being TRBD2 (5 bases). CDR1 and CDR2 from the germline V gene are LNHDA and SQIVND (reference sequence). Trimming took 5 bases from V and 6 from J, leaving 17 bases between them. There are 14 residues in the CDR3. For the CDR3, the DNA is TGTGCCAGTAGTCCCACGGGGATACCCTCCGAGCAGTACTTC. It specifies CASSPTGIPSEQYF.

This rearrangement joins TRBV5-6 to TRBJ2-5; D unresolved. The V and J ends lost 4 bases and 4 bases respectively, with 11 bases between them. Germline CDR1 reads SGHDT; CDR2 reads YYEEEE. The CDR3 extends over 13 amino acids. CDR3 in amino acids: CASSHQRVETQYF. The CDR3 coding sequence is TGTGCCAGCAGCCACCAGCGAGTAGAGACCCAGTACTTC.

A few counts support this clone. This chain joins TRBV10-3 and TRBJ1-5, with TRBD1 as a possible D gene (5 bases). V dropped 4 bases and J dropped 7 bases, with 14 bases sitting between them. The CDR3 totals 14 residues. Germline assignment: CDR1 ENHRY and CDR2 SYGVKD. The CDR3 region has the DNA TGTGCCATCAGTGGGAGGCAGGGTGGACAGCCCCAGCATTTT. It codes for CAISGRQGGQPQHF.

The gene calls are TRBV27 and TRBJ2-1; D is possibly TRBD1 (6 bases). Trimming removed 3 bases at V and 0 bases at J, with 21 bases between. This CDR3 has 19 residues. CDR1 MNHEY and CDR2 SMNVEV come from the germline V gene (reference sequence). The CDR3 bases are TGTGCCAGCAGTTTGTGGGGGCCCAGAGAGCCCTTCTCCTACAATGAGCAGTTCTTC. Translated, it gives CASSLWGPREPFSYNEQFF.